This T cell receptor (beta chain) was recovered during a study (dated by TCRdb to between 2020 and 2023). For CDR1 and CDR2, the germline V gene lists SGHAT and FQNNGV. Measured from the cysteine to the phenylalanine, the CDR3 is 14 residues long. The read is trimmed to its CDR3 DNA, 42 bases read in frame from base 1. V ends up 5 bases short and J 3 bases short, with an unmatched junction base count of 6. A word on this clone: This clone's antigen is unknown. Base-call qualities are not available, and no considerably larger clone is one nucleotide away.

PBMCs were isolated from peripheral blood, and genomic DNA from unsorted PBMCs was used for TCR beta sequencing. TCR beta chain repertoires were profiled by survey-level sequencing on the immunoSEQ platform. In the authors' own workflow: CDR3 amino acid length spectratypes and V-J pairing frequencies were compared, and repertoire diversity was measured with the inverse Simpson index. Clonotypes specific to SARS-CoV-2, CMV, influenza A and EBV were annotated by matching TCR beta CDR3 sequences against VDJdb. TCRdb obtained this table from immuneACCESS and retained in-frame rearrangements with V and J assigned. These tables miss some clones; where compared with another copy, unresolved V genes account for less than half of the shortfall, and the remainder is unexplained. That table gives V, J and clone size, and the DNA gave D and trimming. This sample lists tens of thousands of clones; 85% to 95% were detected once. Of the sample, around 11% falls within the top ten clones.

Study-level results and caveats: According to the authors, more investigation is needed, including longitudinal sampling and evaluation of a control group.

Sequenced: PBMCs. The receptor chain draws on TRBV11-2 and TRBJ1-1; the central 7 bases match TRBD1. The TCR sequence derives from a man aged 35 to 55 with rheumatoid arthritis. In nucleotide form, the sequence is TGTGCCAGCAGCACAAGGGGGCCCTACACTGAAGCTTTCTTT. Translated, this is CASSTRGPYTEAFF.